This T cell receptor beta chain was sequenced during a study of OX40 agonist ivuxolimab in advanced cancers. Across the whole study: Patients enrolled in dose escalation were diagnosed with hepatocellular carcinoma, melanoma, renal cell or head and neck cancer.

Exclusion applied to patients with autoimmune disease history or systemic immunosuppression. TCRdb's copy holds only in-frame clones and misses some; the assay was immunoSEQ multiplex PCR. This table has some 41,000 clones, around nine tenths appearing once. Findings of the study overall: A proportion of nonresponders additionally exhibited low normalized T-cell clonal expansion. Not determined was the antigen specificity of the expanded peripheral T cells.

The CDR3 has 15 residues. Germline loops: CDR1 SNHLY, CDR2 FYNNEI. Trimming shortened V by 7 bases and J by 0 bases, and 14 bases separated the two germline ends. Comments on this clone: Its target is not known.

The clonotype was recovered from an adult with an advanced solid tumor such as melanoma, head and neck, liver or kidney cancer. The sequencing here drew on CD4+ or CD8+ T cells sorted from blood, taken in a trial of the OX40 agonist ivuxolimab. The chain uses TRBV2 and TRBJ2-3; D ambiguous. For the CDR3, the DNA is TGTGCCAGCATCCCCAGGTACTCTAGCACAGATACGCAGTATTTT. The encoded protein is CASIPRYSSTDTQYF.